This T cell receptor (beta chain) emerged from a study of PD-1 blockade in classical Hodgkin lymphoma. General study findings and limits: Possible causes of repertoire differences, disease activity or prior therapy, remain undefined. Those achieving complete response showed baseline diversity like newly diagnosed patients. Unlike CD8+ TCR diversity, which did not rise significantly by C4D1, CD4+ TCR diversity did.

Clones were read by immunoSEQ multiplex PCR, and TCRdb kept only the in-frame ones, dropping some. The sample has about 100,000 clones, around 89% seen once. Germline loops: CDR1 SGHTA, CDR2 FQGNSA. The CDR3 extends over 16 amino acids. After removal of 4 bases from V and 2 bases from J, the junction contained 6 bases not matched to a gene. Of note for this clone: Its target is not known.

Each patient experienced a relapse that followed autologous stem cell transplantation, and brentuximab vedotin exposure varied. This TCR was recovered from a human donor with classical Hodgkin lymphoma. The specimen was peripheral blood mononuclear cells (PBMCs), collected before the second cycle of nivolumab. The V call is TRBV7-2, the J call TRBJ2-3; 10 nucleotides align to TRBD2. CDR3 nucleotides: TGTGCCAGCAGCTCTCTAGCGGGGGAGTCCACAGATACGCAGTATTTT. Translation: CASSSLAGESTDTQYF. Filled out from reference TRBV7-2 and TRBJ2-3, the complete variable domain reads GAGVSQSPSNKVTEKGKDVELRCDPISGHTALYWYRQSLGQGLEFLIYFQGNSAPDKSGLPSDRFSAERTGGSVSTLTIQRTQQEDSAVYLCASSSLAGESTDTQYFGPGTRLTVL.